This T cell receptor (beta chain) was identified during a study of post-analysis software for immune sequencing data. For the study at large: The cohort encompassed relapsing-remitting, secondary progressive and progressive-relapsing multiple sclerosis disease courses.

In the case of this clonotype: What it binds is not known.

Libraries were made from TCR beta cDNA, and they carried unique molecular identifiers. From the PCR reads, TCRdb called clonotypes with MiXCR, one entry per CDR3 protein. Of around 190,000 distinct CDR3 sequences in the sample, 25% to 35% are singletons; the top ten hold nearly 3.5%. Study-wide results and caveats: Higher frequency in patients than in controls was seen for about five TRBV segments, with TRBV5-6, TRBV5-1 and TRBV20-1 among them. Strong co-clustering by F measure linked samples that shared a preparation batch. When compared against controls, multiple sclerosis patients showed significantly lower normalized Chao1 diversity.

CDR3 size: 14 residues. V was pared by 5 bases and J by 5 bases, with 12 bases between. The V gene's germline CDR1 is MNHNS and CDR2 SASEGT. This TCR came from a girl aged 2-17 years with multiple sclerosis. The V call is TRBV6-1, the J call TRBJ1-4; a possible D gene is TRBD1 (6 bases). Sequenced: blood. The CDR3 DNA reads as TGTGCCAGCAGTAAGGGGAGGGGGAATGAAAAACTGTTTTTT. Translating gives CASSKGRGNEKLFF.